Below, 5 T cell receptor beta chains from the same sample are listed, as sequenced in a study of technical replicates of blood from a handful of donors. Here immunoSEQ multiplex PCR was the method, and the copy in TCRdb shows in-frame clones only, minus some. The sample gives under 80,000 clones, roughly 90% of which show up once; 4% to 5% is in the top ten. Sequencing was carried out using PBMCs. Receptors were obtained from a human donor in good health. Some clones in this sample may be carry-over from other donors' samples.

CDR3 DNA sequence: TGTGCCAGTAGTAGACTAGCGGGGGCTTACAATGAGCAGTTCTTC. This gives the protein CASSRLAGAYNEQFF. The chain uses TRBV19 and TRBJ2-1; 12 bases fit TRBD2. The CDR3 is 15 amino acids. Per germline, CDR1 LNHDA and CDR2 SQIVND (reference sequence). V was clipped by 4 bases and J by 4 bases; unmatched bases: 2.

V gene TRBV18 combines with J gene TRBJ1-5; D call uncertain. The germline V and J ends were trimmed by 4 bases and 3 bases, with 13 bases remaining between them. CDR1 and CDR2 from the germline V gene are KGHSH and LQKENI. There are 15 residues in the CDR3. The CDR3 here is CASSLLPSSNQPQHF. CDR3 sequence (DNA): TGTGCCAGCTCACTCCTTCCCAGTTCCAATCAGCCCCAGCATTTT.

The chain recombines TRBV4-2 with TRBJ1-3; D not resolved. V was cut by 0 bases and J by 2 bases, with 8 bases left in between. Germline V gene data show CDR1 as LGHNA and CDR2 as YNFKEQ. The CDR3 has 15 amino acids. The CDR3 coding sequence is TGTGCCAGCAGCCAAGATCAGTTAACTGGAAACACCATATATTTT. It encodes CASSQDQLTGNTIYF.

This clone came up once. V usage is TRBV7-2 and J usage is TRBJ2-5, with 10 bases lining up with TRBD2. The CDR3 length is 17 residues. V gave up 0 bases and J gave up 1 base; unmatched junction bases: 5. Germline V CDR1 and CDR2: SGHTA, FQGNSA. The CDR3 region has the DNA TGTGCCAGCAGCTTAGCGCCGGTAGCGGGGGGCCAAGAGACCCAGTACTTC. It codes for CASSLAPVAGGQETQYF.

The V gene is TRBV5-4, the J gene TRBJ1-3; the match to TRBD1 covers 7 bases. The CDR3 is 16 amino acids. CDR1 and CDR2 from the germline V gene are SGHNT and YYREEE (reference sequence). The trim removed 0 bases at V and 0 bases at J, leaving 3 bases unmatched. CDR3 residues: CASSLAAGGSGNTIYF. The CDR3 DNA reads TGTGCCAGCAGCTTGGCGGCAGGGGGCTCTGGAAACACCATATATTTT.